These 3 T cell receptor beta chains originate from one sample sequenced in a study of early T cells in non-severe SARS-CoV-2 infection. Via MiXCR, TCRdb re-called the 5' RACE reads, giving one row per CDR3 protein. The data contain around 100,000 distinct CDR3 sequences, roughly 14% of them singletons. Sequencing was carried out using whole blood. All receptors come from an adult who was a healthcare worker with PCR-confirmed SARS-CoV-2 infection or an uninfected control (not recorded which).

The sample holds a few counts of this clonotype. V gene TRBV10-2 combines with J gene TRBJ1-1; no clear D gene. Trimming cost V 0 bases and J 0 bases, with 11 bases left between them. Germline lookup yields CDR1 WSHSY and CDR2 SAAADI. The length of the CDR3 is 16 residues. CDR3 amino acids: CASSESQSGLNTEAFF. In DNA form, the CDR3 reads TGCGCCAGCAGTGAGTCACAGTCCGGCTTGAACACTGAAGCTTTCTTT.

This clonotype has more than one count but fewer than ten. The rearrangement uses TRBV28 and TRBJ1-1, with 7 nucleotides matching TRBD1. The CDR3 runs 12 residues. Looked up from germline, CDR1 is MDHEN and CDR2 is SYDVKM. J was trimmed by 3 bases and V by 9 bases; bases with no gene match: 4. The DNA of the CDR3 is TGTGCCAGACCAGACAGGGACACTGAAGCTTTCTTT. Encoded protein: CARPDRDTEAFF.

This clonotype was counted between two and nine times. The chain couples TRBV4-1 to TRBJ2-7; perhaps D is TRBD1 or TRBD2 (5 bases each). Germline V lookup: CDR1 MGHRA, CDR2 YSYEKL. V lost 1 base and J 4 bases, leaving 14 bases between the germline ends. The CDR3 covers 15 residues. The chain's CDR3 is CASSQVGNRRYEQYF. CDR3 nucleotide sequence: TGCGCCAGCAGCCAAGTCGGAAACAGGAGGTACGAGCAGTACTTC.